The clone carrying this TCR beta chain was counted a few times. The antigen remains undetermined. TCRdb processed the 5' RACE reads anew with MiXCR; each CDR3 protein has one entry. The sample lists nearly 350,000 distinct CDR3 sequences; over 12% were seen once. This CDR3 comprises 15 residues. The V and J ends lost 6 bases and 4 bases, in that order; junction bases with no gene match: 10. From germline, CDR1 is SNHLY and CDR2 FYNNEI. The data were taken from a study of CD8 T cells in ankylosing spondylitis. Overall study findings and caveats: A subset of motif variants has previously been described in the synovial fluid and blood of reactive arthritis. Seemingly characteristic of ankylosing spondylitis blood was a TCR beta motif consisting of under ten highly homologous variants. The authors reported significant enrichment of disease-linked clones in matched ankylosing spondylitis synovial fluid.

Sequences were obtained from blood, either unsorted or a sorted T cell fraction (not recorded which). This receptor was obtained from a male donor with ankylosing spondylitis or in good health (not recorded which). This chain connects TRBV2 to TRBJ1-1; TRBD1 matches at 8 bases. The DNA of the CDR3 is TGTGCCAGCAGATCAACCCAGGGGGCCGGCACTGAAGCTTTCTTT. Its translation is CASRSTQGAGTEAFF.